This paragraph covers one TCR beta chain sequence. Original processing methods: Reference gene primer amplification gave estimated nucleated cell counts. The data were produced by immunoSEQ multiplex PCR, yet TCRdb's version contains in-frame clones alone and is incomplete. V, J and clone size are taken as reported in that table, and D and trimming were inferred from the DNA itself. The data contain some 200,000 clones, about four fifths of them singletons. The CDR3 is 16 amino acids. Per the germline V gene, CDR1 is SGHNT and CDR2 is YYREEE (reference sequence). Losses at the gene ends were 4 bases for V and 0 bases for J; bases not matched to a gene: 6. These data originate in a study of blood T cell repertoires in COVID-19.

The gene calls are TRBV5-4 and TRBJ2-1, with 8 bases fitting TRBD2. Source material: PBMCs or T cells enriched from blood (not recorded which). This receptor was obtained from a woman between 45 and 65 years old who had been exposed to COVID-19. CDR3 sequence: CASSPGGVNSYNEQFF. For the CDR3, the DNA is TGTGCCAGCAGCCCCGGGGGGGTCAACTCCTACAATGAGCAGTTCTTC.